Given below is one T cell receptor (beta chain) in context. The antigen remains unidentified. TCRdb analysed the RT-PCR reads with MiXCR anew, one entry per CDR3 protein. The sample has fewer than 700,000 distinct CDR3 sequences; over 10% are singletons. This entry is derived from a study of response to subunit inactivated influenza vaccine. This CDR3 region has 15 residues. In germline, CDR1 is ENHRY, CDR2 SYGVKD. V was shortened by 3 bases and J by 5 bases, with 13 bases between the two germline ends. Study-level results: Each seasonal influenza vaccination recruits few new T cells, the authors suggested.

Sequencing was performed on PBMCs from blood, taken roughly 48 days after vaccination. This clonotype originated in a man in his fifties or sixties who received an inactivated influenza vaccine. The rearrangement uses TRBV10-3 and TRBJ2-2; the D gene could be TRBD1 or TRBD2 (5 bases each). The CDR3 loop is CAISDPGPGTGELFF. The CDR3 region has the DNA TGTGCCATCAGTGACCCGGGGCCGGGTACCGGGGAGCTGTTTTTT.